This T cell receptor (beta chain) was sequenced during a study of shared clonotypes between healthy human individuals. Study-wide points: Naive CD4 clonotype sharing across several donors was about 5%. The low donor count limited represented genetic and exposure-history diversity. Despite large depth, sorted-subset datasets appeared incompletely sequenced.

The naive CD8 population came from CD45RO-negative cells selected for CCR7, without terminally differentiated effector memory CD45RA+ cells. In replicate PCRs of sorted subsets, roughly 200 ng DNA, roughly 27,000 T cell genomes, was used. Some clones are missing from TCRdb's copy, which holds only in-frame ones; the method was immunoSEQ multiplex PCR. This table holds around 1.9 million clones, about 92% found once. This CDR3 is 19 amino acids long. Germline loops: CDR1 SGHTA, CDR2 FQGNSA. The V segment lost 1 base and the J segment 2 bases; nucleotides outside the gene matches: 11. A word on this clone: Antigen unknown.

This TCR was sampled from a man between 18 and 29 years old in good health. Some clones in this sample may be carry-over from other donors' samples. Source material: naive CD8+ T cells from PBMCs. This chain uses TRBV7-2 with TRBJ1-3; 10 bases match TRBD1. The CDR3 region is CASSLVVTAGTGAGNTIYF. The CDR3 DNA is TGTGCCAGCAGCTTAGTAGTCACAGCCGGGACAGGGGCTGGAAACACCATATATTTT.